This TCR beta chain comes out of a study of T cells after yellow fever vaccination. The CDR3 has 13 residues. V was clipped by 6 bases and J by 6 bases, with 11 bases between them. The germline CDR1 and CDR2 sequences are MNHEY and SVGEGT. TCRdb re-called the 5' RACE reads through MiXCR, storing one row per CDR3 protein. In the table there are hundreds of thousands of distinct CDR3 sequences, more than 3% of which are singletons. This clonotype was recorded at least ten times. The sequenced sample was PBMCs, obtained on the day of the yellow fever booster vaccination. This sequence joins TRBV6-2 or TRBV6-3 and TRBJ2-2; the D gene is possibly TRBD1 (5 bases). This clonotype was sampled from a man younger than 35 who received the YFV17D yellow fever vaccine. CDR3 nucleotides: TGTGCCAGCAGACGACAGTACCCCGGGGAGCTGTTTTTT. Amino acids: CASRRQYPGELFF.